What follows are 6 T cell receptor beta chains derived from one specimen sequenced in a study of blood T cell repertoires in COVID-19. Using immunoSEQ multiplex PCR, the repertoire was profiled, and TCRdb retains in-frame clones only, with some absent. This table holds 140,000 to 150,000 clones, approximately 84% found once. The sample comprised peripheral blood. The origin of the receptors is a human donor with acute or convalescent COVID-19. The donor label of this sample is uncertain.

On this clone: The identical CDR3 is also encoded by other nucleotide sequences in the sample. As DNA, the CDR3 is TGCGCCAGCAGCTTGGCGGGGATGAACACTGAAGCTTTCTTT. Protein product: CASSLAGMNTEAFF. J is TRBJ1-1 and V is TRBV5-1; no reliable D call. V was clipped by 0 bases and J by 0 bases, with 6 bases between them. The CDR3 has 14 residues. Germline V gene lookup returns CDR1 SGHRS and CDR2 YFSETQ.

The chain has TRBV7-9 and TRBJ1-3; D perhaps matches TRBD1 (6 bases). Deletions cut 4 bases from V and 4 bases from J, with 11 bases between. Germline lookup yields CDR1 SEHNR and CDR2 FQNEAQ (reference sequence). This CDR3 spans 14 amino acids. Here the CDR3 reads CASSSTDRGNTIYF. The CDR3 bases are TGTGCCAGCAGCTCCACTGACAGGGGAAACACCATATATTTT.

The chain has TRBV5-5 and TRBJ1-3; 7 positions match TRBD1. Losses at the gene ends were 4 bases for V and 2 bases for J; bases not matched to a gene: 9. The CDR3 length is 16 residues. Germline CDR1 reads SGHKS; CDR2 reads YYEKEE (reference sequence). CDR3 coding DNA: TGTGCCAGCAGCCCTGCGACAGGGTCCGCTGGAAACACCATATATTTT. Translated, it gives CASSPATGSAGNTIYF.

This sequence joins TRBV2 and TRBJ1-2; possibly TRBD1 for D (5 bases). The CDR3 is 15 amino acids. Germline V gene data show CDR1 as SNHLY and CDR2 as FYNNEI. V was clipped by 6 bases and J by 4 bases, with 18 bases between them. CDR3 bases: TGTGCCAGCAGGCGCAACACAGCCCAGGGCTATGGCTACACCTTC. This gives the protein CASRRNTAQGYGYTF.

The table lists this clone with a count of one. The J gene is TRBJ2-1, the V gene TRBV5-6, with a weak D call TRBD1 (5 bases). The V end lost 2 bases, the J end lost 6 bases, and 9 bases lay between the germline ends. The CDR3 is 13 residues long. Germline CDR1 and CDR2: SGHDT and YYEEEE. CDR3 in DNA: TGTGCCAGCAGCTTATCCAGGGTCAATGAGCAGTTCTTC. Amino acids: CASSLSRVNEQFF. The full variable domain, completed using reference TRBV5-6 and TRBJ2-1, is DAGVTQSPTHLIKTRGQQVTLRCSPKSGHDTVSWYQQALGQGPQFIFQYYEEEERQRGNFPDRFSGHQFPNYSSELNVNALLLGDSALYLCASSLSRVNEQFFGPGTRLTVL.

The genes are TRBV18 and TRBJ1-1; D might be TRBD1 (6 bases). Germline V gene sequence: CDR1 KGHSH, CDR2 LQKENI. The CDR3 runs to 13 residues. Trimming left V 3 bases short and J 10 bases short, with 15 bases between. DNA for the CDR3: TGTGCCAGCTCACCTCCGCAGGGGTTTAGAGCTTTCTTT. Amino acid sequence: CASSPPQGFRAFF.